The 11 T cell receptor beta chains below all came from one sample that was sequenced in a study of tumor and adjacent non-tumor tissue in lung cancer. The template was RNA from unsorted bulk tissue. TCRbeta libraries were built with three rounds of nested PCR, modified from ARM-PCR. TCRdb redid the calling of the multiplex PCR reads with MiXCR, one entry per CDR3 protein. The table lists 120,000 or so distinct CDR3 sequences, around three fifths of them singletons. The sample taken for sequencing was lung tumor tissue. All receptors derive from a man aged 25-45 years with non-small cell lung cancer.

A note on this clonotype: One junction end disagrees with the germline gene, perhaps due to a read error. The CDR3: CASSKPASGNIEAFF. CDR3 DNA: TGTGCCAGCAGCAAGCCTGCCTCTGGGAACATTGAAGCTTTCTTT. J is TRBJ1-1 and V is TRBV4-1; D is uncertain. The CDR3 spans 15 residues. Germline V CDR1 and CDR2: MGHRA, YSYEKL.

The sample holds a few counts of this clonotype. Since the CDR3 does not end with the conserved phenylalanine or tryptophan, this likely comes from a read error. This sequence joins TRBV12-3 or TRBV12-4 and TRBJ2-1, with 12 bases lining up with TRBD2. This CDR3 contains 15 residues. The junction had 6 bases not matched to a gene; V was cut back by 5 bases and J by 7 bases. CDR3 sequence (DNA): TGTGCCAGCAGTCCGACTAGCGGGGGAAGAAATGAGCAGTTCCTC. Residues: CASSPTSGGRNEQFL.

Worth noting for this clonotype: Compared with germline, one end of the junction differs, possibly owing to a read error. V usage is TRBV4-2 and J usage is TRBJ1-2; D is undetermined. In germline, CDR1 is LGHNA, CDR2 YNFKEQ. The CDR3 contains 13 residues. CDR3 loop: CVSSTRGVYGYTF. In DNA form, the CDR3 reads TGTGTCAGCAGCACTCGCGGGGTCTATGGCTACACCTTC.

CDR3 in DNA: TGCAGTGCTAAGACTAGCTGGGGCTACAATGAGCAGTTCTTC. It codes for CSAKTSWGYNEQFF. The chain joins TRBV20-1 to TRBJ2-1, with 7 bases that match TRBD2. The CDR3 extends over 14 amino acids. With 4 bases clipped from V and 3 bases from J, the junction kept 6 bases outside the gene matches. Germline V gene lookup returns CDR1 DFQATT and CDR2 SNEGSKA (reference sequence).

For this clonotype: This sequence may be a read error, since a much larger clone differs from it by one base. Lacking the conserved final phenylalanine or tryptophan, this CDR3 likely reflects a read error. The chain combines TRBV4-2 with TRBJ1-4, with D uncertain. Germline CDR1 and CDR2: LGHNA and YNFKEQ. Trimming removed 0 bases from V and 1 base from J, with 6 bases in between. This CDR3 comprises 15 residues. CDR3 sequence reads: CASSQERGTNEKLFC. DNA for the CDR3: TGTGCCAGCAGCCAAGAGCGGGGAACTAATGAAAAACTGTTTTGT.

This clonotype showed up just a few times. A much bigger clone sits one base away, suggesting this may be a read error. The genes are TRBV6-5 and TRBJ2-3; D possibly matches TRBD1 or TRBD2 (6 bases each). The ends were cut back, 5 bases at V and 1 base at J, with 16 bases in the middle. Germline values: CDR1 MNHEY, CDR2 SVGAGI. The CDR3 sequence is 16 residues long. The CDR3 coding sequence is TGTGCCAGCAGTGCCGACAGGCGGGGCGGCACAGATACGCAGTATTTT. Protein sequence: CASSADRRGGTDTQYF.

This clonotype was found a few times. This chain connects TRBV12-3 or TRBV12-4 to TRBJ2-1; D remains ambiguous. Trimming left V 4 bases short and J 8 bases short, with 15 bases between. The CDR3 runs 14 residues. The chain's CDR3 is CASSSPLASDEQFF. CDR3 sequence (DNA): TGTGCCAGCAGTTCCCCCCTTGCAAGCGATGAGCAGTTCTTC.

This clonotype was picked up a small number of times. The chain couples TRBV24-1 to TRBJ2-2, with 7 bases lining up with TRBD2. Germline CDR1 and CDR2: KGHDR and SFDVKD. V shed 5 bases and J 5 bases; nucleotides not matched to a gene: 10. CDR3 length equals 16 residues. Written as DNA, the CDR3 is TGTGCCACCAGTGCGGCGGAAAGGGGAGGGACCGGGGAGCTGTTTTTT. Encoded protein: CATSAAERGGTGELFF.

This clonotype was seen many times. The chain joins TRBV6-1 to TRBJ2-5; 10 bases are a match to TRBD2. V lost 4 bases to trimming and J lost 5 bases; unmatched junction nucleotides: 7. CDR1 is MNHNS and CDR2 is SASEGT in the germline V gene. This CDR3 contains 15 residues. This chain's CDR3 is CASSVVAGGGETQYF. The DNA of the CDR3 is TGTGCCAGCAGTGTAGTAGCGGGAGGCGGGGAGACCCAGTACTTC.

With regard to this clonotype: One base away lies a much larger clone, so this may be a sequencing read error. The chain recombines TRBV6-5 with TRBJ1-6, with 10 bases lining up with TRBD1. Germline CDR1 and CDR2: MNHEY and SVGAGI. There are 17 residues in the CDR3. V lost 6 bases and J lost 7; bases outside the gene matches: 12. The chain's CDR3 is CASSPRIAGQGNSPLHF. DNA of the CDR3: TGTGCCAGCAGCCCGCGAATAGCGGGACAGGGGAATTCACCCCTCCACTTT.

This clonotype was seen many times. The chain employs TRBV4-1 and TRBJ2-3; TRBD2 matches at 9 bases. Germline CDR1 reads MGHRA; CDR2 reads YSYEKL. The CDR3 totals 17 residues. V gave up 0 bases and J gave up 6 bases; unmatched junction bases: 10. CDR3 sequence: CASSQEGRGGDSDTQYF. As DNA, the CDR3 is TGCGCCAGCAGCCAAGAAGGGCGGGGGGGCGATTCGGATACGCAGTATTTT.